The present T cell receptor beta chain was sequenced within a study of T cell responses to AZD1222 COVID-19 vaccine. TCRdb keeps only in-frame clones here, not all; method: immunoSEQ multiplex PCR. Seen here are roughly 40,000 clones, about 87% observed once, and the top ten hold around 25%. For this clone: No antigen is known for it.

The germline V gene has CDR1 MNHEY and CDR2 SVGAGI. The length of the CDR3 is 15 residues. Trimming took off 2 bases at V and 5 bases at J, with 13 bases between the two ends. Study results and caveats: Among AZD1222 vaccinees, only five or six were seropositive at baseline. Clonal diversity may have been underestimated, and the donors were mostly white British, with more females than males.

Sample: peripheral blood, taken 28 days after the second AZD1222 dose. The rearrangement links TRBV6-5 to TRBJ2-1; D gene unclear. The clonotype comes from an adult who received the AZD1222 COVID-19 vaccine. This CDR3 is CASSYVLPHHNEQFF. The CDR3 bases are TGTGCCAGCAGTTACGTGCTCCCCCACCACAATGAGCAGTTCTTC.